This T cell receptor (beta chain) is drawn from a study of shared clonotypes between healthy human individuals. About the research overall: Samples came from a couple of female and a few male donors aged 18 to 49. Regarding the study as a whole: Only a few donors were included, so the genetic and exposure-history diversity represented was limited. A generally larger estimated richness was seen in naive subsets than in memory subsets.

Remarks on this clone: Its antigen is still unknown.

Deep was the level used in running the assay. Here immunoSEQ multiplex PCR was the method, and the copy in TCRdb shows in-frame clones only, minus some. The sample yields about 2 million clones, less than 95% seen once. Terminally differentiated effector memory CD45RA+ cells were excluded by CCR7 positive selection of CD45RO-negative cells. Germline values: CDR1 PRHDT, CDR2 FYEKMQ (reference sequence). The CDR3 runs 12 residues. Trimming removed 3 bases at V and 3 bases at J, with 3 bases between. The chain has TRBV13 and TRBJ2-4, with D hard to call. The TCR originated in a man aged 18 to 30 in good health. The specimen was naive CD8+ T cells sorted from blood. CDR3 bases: TGTGCCAGCAGCTTCGTCAAAAACATTCAGTACTTC. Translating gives CASSFVKNIQYF.